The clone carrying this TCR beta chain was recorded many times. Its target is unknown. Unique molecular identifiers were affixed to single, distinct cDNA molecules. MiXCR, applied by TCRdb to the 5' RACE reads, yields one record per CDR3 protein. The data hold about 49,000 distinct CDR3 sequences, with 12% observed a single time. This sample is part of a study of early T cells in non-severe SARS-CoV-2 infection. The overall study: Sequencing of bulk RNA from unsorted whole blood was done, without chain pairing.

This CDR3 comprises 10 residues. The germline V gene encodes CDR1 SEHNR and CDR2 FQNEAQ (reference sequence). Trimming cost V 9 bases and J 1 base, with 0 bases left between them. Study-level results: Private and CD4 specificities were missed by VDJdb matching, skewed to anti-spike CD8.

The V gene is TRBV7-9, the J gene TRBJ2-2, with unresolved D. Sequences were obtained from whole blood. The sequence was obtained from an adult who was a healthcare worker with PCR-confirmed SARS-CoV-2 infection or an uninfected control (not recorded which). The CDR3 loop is CARNTGELFF. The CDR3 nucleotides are TGTGCCAGGAACACCGGGGAGCTGTTTTTT.